A selection of T cell receptor beta chains follows, all from one sample in a study of early T cells in non-severe SARS-CoV-2 infection. TCRdb fed the 5' RACE reads into MiXCR, producing one record per CDR3 protein. The data contain about 60,000 distinct CDR3 sequences, 8% to 9% of them singletons. The sequenced sample consisted of whole blood. Receptor source: an adult who was a healthcare worker with PCR-confirmed SARS-CoV-2 infection or an uninfected control (not recorded which). Each CDR3 is given with its conserved first and last residue. D genes are given only for firm matches. Clone size appears in some rows only: once, few, many, or a class for an expanded clone.

CDR3 protein: CASSGGGPVNIQYF; CDR3 DNA: TGTGCCAGCAGTGGCGGGGGGCCGGTAAACATTCAGTACTTC; clone size: many; D gene: TRBD2; V gene: TRBV6-2/TRBV6-3; CDR3 length: 14; J gene: TRBJ2-4
CDR3 protein: CASSVGRHRTDTQYF; CDR3 DNA: TGTGCCAGCAGCGTAGGGAGACACCGCACAGATACGCAGTATTTT; clone size: few; D gene: NA; V gene: TRBV9; CDR3 length: 15; J gene: TRBJ2-3
CDR3 protein: CASSLLGGQETQYF; CDR3 DNA: TGTGCCAGCAGCTTACTGGGGGGGCAAGAGACCCAGTACTTC; clone size: many; D gene: TRBD2; V gene: TRBV7-3; CDR3 length: 14; J gene: TRBJ2-5
CDR3 protein: CASSLSASTDTQYF; CDR3 DNA: TGTGCCAGCAGTTTGAGTGCTAGCACAGATACGCAGTATTTT; clone size: many; D gene: NA; V gene: TRBV27; CDR3 length: 14; J gene: TRBJ2-3
CDR3 protein: CSAPKEQGLAGIQYF; CDR3 DNA: TGCAGTGCTCCCAAAGAACAAGGACTAGCGGGCATTCAGTACTTC; clone size: many; D gene: TRBD2; V gene: TRBV20-1; CDR3 length: 15; J gene: TRBJ2-4
CDR3 protein: CASSLPLQGPEQYF; CDR3 DNA: TGTGCCAGCAGTTTACCATTACAGGGTCCCGAGCAGTACTTC; clone size: few; D gene: NA; V gene: TRBV28; CDR3 length: 14; J gene: TRBJ2-7
CDR3 protein: CASSQTGRYGYTF; CDR3 DNA: TGCGCCAGCAGCCAAACAGGGAGGTATGGCTACACCTTC; clone size: many; D gene: NA; V gene: TRBV5-1; CDR3 length: 13; J gene: TRBJ1-2
CDR3 protein: CASSPNGVGEQYF; CDR3 DNA: TGTGCCAGCAGTCCCAATGGGGTAGGCGAGCAGTACTTC; clone size: NA; D gene: NA; V gene: TRBV28; CDR3 length: 13; J gene: TRBJ2-7
CDR3 protein: CASSYEGIHYGYTF; CDR3 DNA: TGTGCCAGCAGTTACGAGGGGATTCACTATGGCTACACCTTC; clone size: many; D gene: NA; V gene: TRBV6-6; CDR3 length: 14; J gene: TRBJ1-2
CDR3 protein: CASSIRFTDTQYF; CDR3 DNA: TGTGCCAGCAGTATACGTTTCACAGATACGCAGTATTTT; clone size: NA; D gene: NA; V gene: TRBV5-4; CDR3 length: 13; J gene: TRBJ2-3
CDR3 protein: CASSWGASASFDTQYF; CDR3 DNA: TGTGCCAGCAGCTGGGGGGCTAGCGCCTCCTTTGATACGCAGTATTTT; clone size: few; D gene: NA; V gene: TRBV7-3; CDR3 length: 16; J gene: TRBJ2-3
CDR3 protein: CASSYLDPGQVHNQPQHF; CDR3 DNA: TGTGCCAGCAGTTACTTGGATCCGGGACAGGTACACAATCAGCCCCAGCATTTT; clone size: few; D gene: TRBD1; V gene: TRBV6-2/TRBV6-3; CDR3 length: 18; J gene: TRBJ1-5
CDR3 protein: CSASLPGQGDTQYF; CDR3 DNA: TGCAGTGCTAGCCTACCCGGACAGGGAGATACGCAGTATTTT; clone size: many; D gene: TRBD1; V gene: TRBV20-1; CDR3 length: 14; J gene: TRBJ2-3
CDR3 protein: CASNYRGIYEQYF; CDR3 DNA: TGTGCCAGCAACTACAGGGGCATCTACGAGCAGTACTTC; clone size: many; D gene: TRBD1; V gene: TRBV6-2/TRBV6-3; CDR3 length: 13; J gene: TRBJ2-7
CDR3 protein: CASSSAGPSYEQYF; CDR3 DNA: TGTGCCAGCAGTTCCGCAGGGCCCTCCTACGAGCAGTACTTC; clone size: NA; D gene: NA; V gene: TRBV5-4; CDR3 length: 14; J gene: TRBJ2-7
CDR3 protein: CASSSIGELFF; CDR3 DNA: TGTGCCAGCAGTTCCATAGGGGAGCTGTTTTTT; clone size: NA; D gene: NA; V gene: TRBV6-5; CDR3 length: 11; J gene: TRBJ2-2
CDR3 protein: CASSPPGYYNEQFF; CDR3 DNA: TGTGCCAGCAGCCCCCCGGGGTACTACAATGAGCAGTTCTTC; clone size: few; D gene: NA; V gene: TRBV14; CDR3 length: 14; J gene: TRBJ2-1
CDR3 protein: CASSLGFGLSEQYF; CDR3 DNA: TGTGCCAGCAGCTTAGGGTTTGGACTATCCGAGCAGTACTTC; clone size: many; D gene: NA; V gene: TRBV7-2; CDR3 length: 14; J gene: TRBJ2-7
CDR3 protein: CSALRLAGEGVNTGELFF; CDR3 DNA: TGCAGTGCTCTGAGACTAGCGGGAGAAGGGGTGAACACCGGGGAGCTGTTTTTT; clone size: NA; D gene: TRBD2; V gene: TRBV20-1; CDR3 length: 18; J gene: TRBJ2-2
CDR3 protein: CASSLSLAGMQTQYF; CDR3 DNA: TGTGCCAGCAGTTTATCCCTAGCGGGAATGCAGACCCAGTACTTC; clone size: many; D gene: TRBD2; V gene: TRBV27; CDR3 length: 15; J gene: TRBJ2-5
CDR3 protein: CASSPPDRGPGDTQYF; CDR3 DNA: TGTGCCAGCTCACCACCTGACAGGGGCCCCGGAGATACGCAGTATTTT; clone size: few; D gene: TRBD1; V gene: TRBV18; CDR3 length: 16; J gene: TRBJ2-3
CDR3 protein: CASTGTSGETYNEQFF; CDR3 DNA: TGTGCCAGCACCGGGACTAGCGGAGAGACCTACAATGAGCAGTTCTTC; clone size: NA; D gene: TRBD2; V gene: TRBV6-1; CDR3 length: 16; J gene: TRBJ2-1
CDR3 protein: CASSYYSYNEQFF; CDR3 DNA: TGTGCCAGCTCGTACTATTCCTACAATGAGCAGTTCTTC; clone size: many; D gene: NA; V gene: TRBV18; CDR3 length: 13; J gene: TRBJ2-1
CDR3 protein: CASSTTGTGGTDTQYF; CDR3 DNA: TGTGCCAGCAGCACCACCGGGACAGGGGGGACAGATACGCAGTATTTT; clone size: few; D gene: TRBD1; V gene: TRBV28; CDR3 length: 16; J gene: TRBJ2-3
CDR3 protein: CASSVASNSGNTIYF; CDR3 DNA: TGTGCCAGCAGCGTAGCTTCCAACTCTGGAAACACCATATATTTT; clone size: NA; D gene: NA; V gene: TRBV9; CDR3 length: 15; J gene: TRBJ1-3
CDR3 protein: CAWSLSRTEAFF; CDR3 DNA: TGTGCCTGGAGTTTGAGCCGCACGGAGGCTTTCTTT; clone size: few; D gene: NA; V gene: TRBV30; CDR3 length: 12; J gene: TRBJ1-1
CDR3 protein: CATSDLGTGDTGELFF; CDR3 DNA: TGTGCCACCAGTGATTTGGGGACAGGGGACACCGGGGAGCTGTTTTTT; clone size: many; D gene: TRBD1; V gene: TRBV24-1; CDR3 length: 16; J gene: TRBJ2-2
CDR3 protein: CASSPPPNSYNEQFF; CDR3 DNA: TGTGCCAGCAGCCCGCCCCCGAACTCCTACAATGAGCAGTTCTTC; clone size: NA; D gene: NA; V gene: TRBV7-9; CDR3 length: 15; J gene: TRBJ2-1
CDR3 protein: CSVGTEEKLFF; CDR3 DNA: TGCAGCGTTGGAACAGAGGAAAAACTGTTTTTT; clone size: NA; D gene: NA; V gene: TRBV29-1; CDR3 length: 11; J gene: TRBJ1-4
CDR3 protein: CASSPTSGKDNEQFF; CDR3 DNA: TGTGCCAGCAGCCCTACTAGCGGAAAGGACAATGAGCAGTTCTTC; clone size: many; D gene: TRBD2; V gene: TRBV12-3/TRBV12-4; CDR3 length: 15; J gene: TRBJ2-1
CDR3 protein: CASTQGHEQYF; CDR3 DNA: TGTGCCAGCACTCAGGGCCACGAGCAGTACTTC; clone size: few; D gene: NA; V gene: TRBV6-6; CDR3 length: 11; J gene: TRBJ2-7
CDR3 protein: CASRYDRTTNEKLFF; CDR3 DNA: TGTGCCAGCAGATACGACAGGACAACTAATGAAAAACTGTTTTTT; clone size: many; D gene: NA; V gene: TRBV7-9; CDR3 length: 15; J gene: TRBJ1-4
CDR3 protein: CASSNRGMNTEAFF; CDR3 DNA: TGTGCCAGCAGCAACAGGGGGATGAACACTGAAGCTTTCTTT; clone size: few; D gene: TRBD1; V gene: TRBV7-9; CDR3 length: 14; J gene: TRBJ1-1
CDR3 protein: CASSEGGQWDNQPQHF; CDR3 DNA: TGTGCCAGCAGCGAAGGCGGACAGTGGGACAATCAGCCCCAGCATTTT; clone size: NA; D gene: NA; V gene: TRBV28; CDR3 length: 16; J gene: TRBJ1-5
CDR3 protein: CAWDTGSGGSGANVLTF; CDR3 DNA: TGTGCCTGGGATACCGGTAGCGGAGGCTCTGGGGCCAACGTCCTGACTTTC; clone size: few; D gene: NA; V gene: TRBV30; CDR3 length: 17; J gene: TRBJ2-6
CDR3 protein: CASTKLGITDTQYF; CDR3 DNA: TGTGCCAGCACCAAGTTAGGAATCACAGATACGCAGTATTTT; clone size: few; D gene: NA; V gene: TRBV11-2; CDR3 length: 14; J gene: TRBJ2-3
CDR3 protein: CASSSLGSRGELFF; CDR3 DNA: TGTGCCAGCAGCTCGTTGGGGTCTAGGGGAGAGCTGTTTTTT; clone size: NA; D gene: NA; V gene: TRBV5-4; CDR3 length: 14; J gene: TRBJ2-2
CDR3 protein: CASSLMFWTGGSGANVLTF; CDR3 DNA: TGTGCCAGCAGCTTGATGTTTTGGACAGGGGGCTCTGGGGCCAACGTCCTGACTTTC; clone size: few; D gene: TRBD1; V gene: TRBV7-9; CDR3 length: 19; J gene: TRBJ2-6
CDR3 protein: CASSPHYGERSTF; CDR3 DNA: TGTGCCAGCAGCCCCCATTACGGAGAGCGTAGCACCTTC; clone size: many; D gene: NA; V gene: TRBV11-2; CDR3 length: 13; J gene: TRBJ1-2
CDR3 protein: CASSSGTASGANVLTF; CDR3 DNA: TGTGCCAGTAGTTCCGGGACAGCCTCTGGGGCCAACGTCCTGACTTTC; clone size: few; D gene: TRBD1; V gene: TRBV19; CDR3 length: 16; J gene: TRBJ2-6
CDR3 protein: CSDRQGVGAFF; CDR3 DNA: TGCAGCGATCGACAGGGCGTTGGAGCTTTCTTT; clone size: NA; D gene: TRBD1; V gene: TRBV29-1; CDR3 length: 11; J gene: TRBJ1-1
CDR3 protein: CASSYSTAAFEQYF; CDR3 DNA: TGTGCCAGCAGTTACTCCACGGCGGCCTTCGAGCAGTACTTC; clone size: many; D gene: NA; V gene: TRBV6-2/TRBV6-3; CDR3 length: 14; J gene: TRBJ2-7
CDR3 protein: CASSYPTSGSTDTQYF; CDR3 DNA: TGTGCCAGCAGTTACCCCACTAGCGGGAGTACAGATACGCAGTATTTT; clone size: many; D gene: TRBD2; V gene: TRBV6-2/TRBV6-3; CDR3 length: 16; J gene: TRBJ2-3
CDR3 protein: CASGKGQQSNQPQHF; CDR3 DNA: TGTGCCAGCGGAAAGGGACAGCAAAGCAATCAGCCCCAGCATTTT; clone size: NA; D gene: TRBD1; V gene: TRBV9; CDR3 length: 15; J gene: TRBJ1-5
CDR3 protein: CASSPSGTSNSPLHF; CDR3 DNA: TGTGCCAGCAGCCCCTCCGGGACAAGCAATTCACCCCTCCACTTT; clone size: few; D gene: NA; V gene: TRBV7-2; CDR3 length: 15; J gene: TRBJ1-6
CDR3 protein: CASSLPQGALGTGELFF; CDR3 DNA: TGTGCCAGCAGTTTACCGCAGGGGGCTTTGGGCACCGGGGAGCTGTTTTTT; clone size: many; D gene: TRBD1; V gene: TRBV12-3/TRBV12-4; CDR3 length: 17; J gene: TRBJ2-2
CDR3 protein: CASSSTSGVTYEQYF; CDR3 DNA: TGCGCCAGCAGCTCAACTAGCGGGGTAACCTACGAGCAGTACTTC; clone size: NA; D gene: TRBD2; V gene: TRBV5-1; CDR3 length: 15; J gene: TRBJ2-7
CDR3 protein: CSAPLENYNEQFF; CDR3 DNA: TGCAGTGCCCCACTAGAAAACTACAATGAGCAGTTCTTC; clone size: few; D gene: NA; V gene: TRBV20-1; CDR3 length: 13; J gene: TRBJ2-1
CDR3 protein: CASSLRAGSDGYTF; CDR3 DNA: TGTGCCAGCAGTTTACGTGCGGGGTCGGATGGCTACACCTTC; clone size: many; D gene: NA; V gene: TRBV12-3/TRBV12-4; CDR3 length: 14; J gene: TRBJ1-2
CDR3 protein: CASSPTRAVQETQYF; CDR3 DNA: TGCGCCAGCAGCCCGACTCGGGCAGTCCAAGAGACCCAGTACTTC; clone size: many; D gene: NA; V gene: TRBV4-3; CDR3 length: 15; J gene: TRBJ2-5
CDR3 protein: CASSHVIGRGQETQYF; CDR3 DNA: TGTGCCAGCAGCCACGTGATCGGGAGGGGACAAGAGACCCAGTACTTC; clone size: many; D gene: TRBD2; V gene: TRBV6-5; CDR3 length: 16; J gene: TRBJ2-5
CDR3 protein: CASSTGIAKNIQYF; CDR3 DNA: TGTGCCAGCAGTACCGGGATAGCCAAAAACATTCAGTACTTC; clone size: few; D gene: NA; V gene: TRBV7-9; CDR3 length: 14; J gene: TRBJ2-4
CDR3 protein: CASSSDRGAKDTGELFF; CDR3 DNA: TGTGCCAGCTCATCAGATCGGGGGGCCAAGGACACCGGGGAGCTGTTTTTT; clone size: many; D gene: NA; V gene: TRBV18; CDR3 length: 17; J gene: TRBJ2-2
CDR3 protein: CASSERGAGTSGTVAKNIQYF; CDR3 DNA: TGCGCCAGCAGTGAGAGGGGGGCCGGGACTAGCGGGACCGTAGCCAAAAACATTCAGTACTTC; clone size: many; D gene: TRBD2; V gene: TRBV10-2; CDR3 length: 21; J gene: TRBJ2-4
CDR3 protein: CASRAGTGYYEQYF; CDR3 DNA: TGTGCCAGCAGGGCCGGGACAGGCTACTACGAGCAGTACTTC; clone size: few; D gene: TRBD1; V gene: TRBV2; CDR3 length: 14; J gene: TRBJ2-7
CDR3 protein: CASTKGSSPYEQYF; CDR3 DNA: TGTGCCAGCACCAAGGGGAGTTCACCCTACGAGCAGTACTTC; clone size: NA; D gene: NA; V gene: TRBV6-2/TRBV6-3; CDR3 length: 14; J gene: TRBJ2-7
CDR3 protein: CASSLVAGSVYNEQFF; CDR3 DNA: TGCGCCAGCAGCTTGGTCGCCGGAAGCGTTTACAATGAGCAGTTCTTC; clone size: many; D gene: NA; V gene: TRBV5-1; CDR3 length: 16; J gene: TRBJ2-1